Presented here are 23 T cell receptor beta chains from one specimen sequenced in a study of shared clonotypes between healthy human individuals. The assay was immunoSEQ multiplex PCR, and TCRdb's table has in-frame clones only and misses some. Here the sample spans roughly 850,000 clones, approximately 97% being singletons. In the naive CD8 group, cells lacked CD45RO and were positively selected for CCR7, so terminally differentiated effector memory CD45RA+ cells were left out. Sequenced: naive CD8+ T cells sorted from blood. These receptors came from a man aged 30-40 years in good health.

The count of this clone is one. The chain links TRBV13 to TRBJ2-1; D unclear. Trimming took off 6 bases at V and 9 bases at J, with 21 bases between the two ends. The CDR3 consists of 15 residues. Germline CDR1 reads PRHDT; CDR2 reads FYEKMQ (reference sequence). The CDR3 DNA is TGTGCCAGCAGGGGTAACGTTTGGGGTCGAGGTGAGCAGTTCTTC. Translating it yields CASRGNVWGRGEQFF.

V usage is TRBV13 and J usage is TRBJ2-7; 7 positions agree with TRBD2. The CDR3 spans 16 residues. Germline values: CDR1 PRHDT, CDR2 FYEKMQ (reference sequence). V was pared by 4 bases and J by 0 bases, with 9 bases of the junction left unmatched. This chain's CDR3 is CASSSTRGEISYEQYF. The CDR3 region has the DNA TGTGCCAGCAGCTCCACTCGGGGGGAGATCTCCTACGAGCAGTACTTC.

The chain couples TRBV2 to TRBJ2-1; 9 positions match TRBD2. This CDR3 has 18 residues. Losses at the gene ends were 5 bases for V and 6 bases for J; bases not matched to a gene: 17. Germline V lookup: CDR1 SNHLY, CDR2 FYNNEI. For the CDR3, the DNA is TGTGCCAGCAGTCACCCCCGAGATCTAGCGGGATACTTCAATGAGCAGTTCTTC. Encoded protein: CASSHPRDLAGYFNEQFF. The complete variable domain, with remaining parts taken from reference TRBV2 and TRBJ2-1, reads EPEVTQTPSHQVTQMGQEVILRCVPISNHLYFYWYRQILGQKVEFLVSFYNNEISEKSEIFDDQFSVERPDGSNFTLKIRSTKLEDSAMYFCASSHPRDLAGYFNEQFFGPGTRLTVL.

This clone was detected only once. The chain employs TRBV6-5 and TRBJ2-2; no definite D call. Trimming pared 8 bases from V and 3 bases from J, leaving 7 bases between. The CDR3 runs 12 residues. CDR1 is MNHEY, CDR2 SVGAGI, per germline. CDR3 amino acids: CASGGYTGELFF. The CDR3 DNA is TGTGCCAGCGGCGGCTACACCGGGGAGCTGTTTTTT.

In DNA form, the CDR3 reads TGTGCCAGCAGTGAAAAACACTATAGCAATCAGCCCCAGCATTTT. Residues: CASSEKHYSNQPQHF. The V and J genes are TRBV2 and TRBJ1-5, with D unclear. With 2 bases removed from V and 0 bases from J, the gap between germline ends came to 8 bases. The CDR3 loop spans 15 amino acids. CDR1 and CDR2 from the germline V gene are SNHLY and FYNNEI.

This chain joins TRBV7-6 and TRBJ1-2; TRBD1 aligns across 10 bases. CDR1 is SGHVS and CDR2 is FNYEAQ in the germline V gene. CDR3 length: 15 residues. The junction had 8 bases not matched to a gene; V was cut back by 3 bases and J by 7 bases. The CDR3 DNA sequence: TGTGCCAGCAGCTTCCTACGGGACAGGGGAGGTGGCTACACCTTC. Its translation is CASSFLRDRGGGYTF.

DNA for the CDR3: TGTGCCAGCAGTTGGACAGGGGCCCAAGAGACCCAGTACTTC. Protein: CASSWTGAQETQYF. The chain recombines TRBV28 with TRBJ2-5, with 9 bases that match TRBD1. V was pared by 4 bases and J by 1 base, with 1 base of the junction left unmatched. This CDR3 spans 14 amino acids. Germline-derived CDR1 and CDR2 are MDHEN and SYDVKM.

This chain joins TRBV7-9 and TRBJ2-7; 11 nucleotides match TRBD1. The germline V gene encodes CDR1 SEHNR and CDR2 FQNEAQ (reference sequence). V dropped 5 bases and J dropped 4; count of bases not matched to a gene: 7. CDR3 length equals 15 residues. The CDR3 is CASSRGQGAQYEQYF. The CDR3 DNA reads TGTGCCAGCAGCCGTGGACAGGGGGCGCAGTACGAGCAGTACTTC.

The chain has TRBV27 and TRBJ2-4, with 8 bases matching TRBD2. J was trimmed by 5 bases and V by 6 bases; bases with no gene match: 0. This CDR3 comprises 12 residues. Germline CDR1 is MNHEY and CDR2 is SMNVEV (reference sequence). CDR3 sequence: CASRTSENIQYF. For the CDR3, the DNA is TGTGCCAGCAGGACTAGCGAAAACATTCAGTACTTC.

This clone was detected once. The DNA for the CDR3 is TGTGCCAGCAGCCTCGACAGGGTGAAGTATTGGGACGGGAAGACCCAGTACTTC. It is translated as CASSLDRVKYWDGKTQYF. V usage is TRBV7-2 and J usage is TRBJ2-5; 7 bases fit TRBD1. CDR3 length: 18 amino acids. The germline CDR1 and CDR2 sequences are SGHTA and FQGNSA. The junction had 21 bases not matched to a gene; V was cut back by 5 bases and J by 6 bases.

As to this clone: Other DNA sequences in the same sample also yield this CDR3. The J gene is TRBJ2-7, the V gene TRBV13, with D hard to call. Germline values: CDR1 PRHDT, CDR2 FYEKMQ (reference sequence). Trimming took off 0 bases at V and 2 bases at J, with 5 bases between the two ends. This CDR3 contains 13 residues. CDR3: CASSLGSTYEQYF. The CDR3 coding sequence is TGTGCCAGCAGCTTAGGGTCTACCTACGAGCAGTACTTC. The complete variable domain, with remaining parts taken from reference TRBV13 and TRBJ2-7, reads AAGVIQSPRHLIKEKRETATLKCYPIPRHDTVYWYQQGPGQDPQFLISFYEKMQSDKGSIPDRFSAQQFSDYHSELNMSSLELGDSALYFCASSLGSTYEQYFGPGTRLTVT.

This clone was seen a single time. This chain joins TRBV7-9 and TRBJ2-6; D unresolved. The CDR3 loop spans 18 amino acids. Trimming pared 2 bases from V and 0 bases from J, leaving 14 bases between. Germline V CDR1 and CDR2: SEHNR, FQNEAQ (reference sequence). The DNA for the CDR3 is TGTGCCAGCAGCTTAATATCCTCCATCAGCTCTGGGGCCAACGTCCTGACTTTC. Its protein is CASSLISSISSGANVLTF.

The chain uses TRBV4-3 and TRBJ2-1, with D perhaps assigned TRBD1 or TRBD2 (5 bases each). CDR3 length: 15 amino acids. In germline, CDR1 is LGHNA, CDR2 YSLEER. With 4 bases removed from V and 8 bases from J, the gap between germline ends came to 18 bases. In nucleotides, the CDR3 is TGCGCCAGCAGCCTCCTCTTAGGGACGATCGATGAGCAGTTCTTC. Its translation: CASSLLLGTIDEQFF.

The chain is built from TRBV5-1 and TRBJ2-2; D is uncertain. The V gene lost 0 bases and the J gene lost 3 bases, with 9 bases spanning the gap. CDR3 length equals 15 residues. CDR1 and CDR2 from the germline V gene are SGHRS and YFSETQ. CDR3 DNA: TGCGCCAGCAGCTTGGTGTCAGATCACACCGGGGAGCTGTTTTTT. Amino acids: CASSLVSDHTGELFF.

This chain joins TRBV6-4 and TRBJ2-1; 7 nucleotides line up with TRBD2. The CDR3 has 15 residues. V trimming: 0 bases; J trimming: 4 bases; junction bases outside the gene matches: 3. Germline V gives CDR1 MRHNA, CDR2 SNTAGT. CDR3 region: CASSDSNGRYNEQFF. The DNA for the CDR3 is TGTGCCAGCAGTGACTCGAACGGGAGGTACAATGAGCAGTTCTTC.

This chain links TRBV27 with TRBJ2-3; weak D call: TRBD2 (6 bases). The germline V and J ends were trimmed by 6 bases and 4 bases, with 20 bases remaining between them. The CDR3 length is 16 residues. The V gene's germline CDR1 is MNHEY and CDR2 SMNVEV (reference sequence). The CDR3 loop is CASRTLATGGADTQYF. The CDR3 region has the DNA TGTGCCAGCAGGACACTAGCCACTGGAGGGGCAGATACGCAGTATTTT.

This chain connects TRBV4-2 to TRBJ1-5, with D unresolved. The V gene lost 0 bases and the J gene lost 7 bases, with 7 bases spanning the gap. This CDR3 region has 13 residues. From germline, CDR1 is LGHNA and CDR2 YNFKEQ. The CDR3 nucleotides read TGTGCCAGCAGCCAAGATGAGGAGCAGCCCCAGCATTTT. As protein: CASSQDEEQPQHF.

V usage is TRBV6-5 and J usage is TRBJ1-4; TRBD1 matches at 7 bases. The CDR3 has 15 residues. CDR1 and CDR2 (germline): MNHEY, SVGAGI. V was clipped by 2 bases and J by 5 bases; unmatched bases: 5. The CDR3 coding sequence is TGTGCCAGCAGTTACGCAGGGGGTTCCAATGAAAAACTGTTTTTT. This encodes CASSYAGGSNEKLFF.

The chain has TRBV9 and TRBJ2-1, with 11 bases identical to TRBD2. Germline lookup yields CDR1 SGDLS and CDR2 YYNGEE. The ends lost 3 bases at V and 6 bases at J; junction bases unmatched: 8. The CDR3 consists of 16 residues. The CDR3 loop reads CASSADPGTSGNEQFF. CDR3 DNA sequence: TGTGCCAGCAGCGCCGATCCCGGGACTAGCGGCAATGAGCAGTTCTTC.

J is TRBJ1-1 and V is TRBV13, with 11 bases identical to TRBD1. Germline-derived CDR1 and CDR2 are PRHDT and FYEKMQ (reference sequence). V shed 1 base and J 4 bases; nucleotides not matched to a gene: 8. The CDR3 length is 17 residues. The CDR3 region is CASSLEGQGARSTEAFF. CDR3 DNA sequence: TGTGCCAGCAGCTTAGAAGGACAGGGGGCGCGGAGCACTGAAGCTTTCTTT.

The chain is built from TRBV2 and TRBJ1-5, with no clear D. This CDR3 has 17 amino acids. V was trimmed by 0 bases and J by 2 bases, leaving 14 bases between them. From germline, CDR1 is SNHLY and CDR2 FYNNEI. Here the CDR3 reads CASSEAAVTFGNQPQHF. CDR3 in DNA: TGTGCCAGCAGTGAAGCAGCAGTAACCTTTGGCAATCAGCCCCAGCATTTT.

This rearrangement joins TRBV7-6 to TRBJ2-5; weak D call: TRBD2 (6 bases). CDR3 size: 16 residues. V was cut by 5 bases and J by 2 bases, with 18 bases left in between. The germline V gene encodes CDR1 SGHVS and CDR2 FNYEAQ. CDR3 DNA sequence: TGTGCCAGCAGCCGCAGGGTAGCGGTCGTGCAAGAGACCCAGTACTTC. It specifies CASSRRVAVVQETQYF.

The genes are TRBV5-1 and TRBJ2-7; 8 bases map to TRBD2. Germline V CDR1 and CDR2: SGHRS, YFSETQ. The CDR3 has 15 amino acids. Trimming removed 4 bases from V and 6 bases from J; junction bases left unmatched: 12. The CDR3 sequence: CASSLFPSGRSEQYF. In DNA form, the CDR3 reads TGCGCCAGCAGCCTGTTCCCTAGCGGGCGTAGCGAGCAGTACTTC.